The 12 T cell receptor beta chains reported below all come from one sample, sequenced in a study of circulating tumor DNA in untreated peripheral T-cell lymphoma. The protocol was immunoSEQ multiplex PCR, while the TCRdb copy is restricted to in-frame clones and leaves out a portion. The sample holds about 1,800 clones, around 87% seen once. Sequencing input: tumor tissue. Every receptor here comes from a human donor with peripheral T-cell lymphoma.

V gene TRBV19 combines with J gene TRBJ2-1; either TRBD1 or TRBD2 may supply D (5 bases each). Germline V CDR1 and CDR2: LNHDA, SQIVND (reference sequence). The germline V and J ends were trimmed by 0 bases and 11 bases, with 14 bases remaining between them. This CDR3 contains 14 residues. The CDR3 spells CASSIDLGGYKQFF. Here the CDR3 DNA reads TGTGCCAGTAGTATAGATCTTGGGGGTTATAAGCAGTTCTTC. The whole variable domain, filled in from reference TRBV19 and TRBJ2-1, reads DGGITQSPKYLFRKEGQNVTLSCEQNLNHDAMYWYRQDPGQGLRLIYYSQIVNDFQKGDIAEGYSVSREKKESFPLTVTSAQKNPTAFYLCASSIDLGGYKQFFGPGTRLTVL.

The J gene is TRBJ1-4, the V gene TRBV28; the match to TRBD1 covers 9 bases. V lost 6 bases to trimming and J lost 6 bases; unmatched junction nucleotides: 8. Looked up from germline, CDR1 is MDHEN and CDR2 is SYDVKM. This CDR3 comprises 15 residues. The DNA for the CDR3 is TGTGCCAGCAGATCCACAGGGGGCGGATATGAAAAACTGTTTTTT. The encoded protein is CASRSTGGGYEKLFF. Full variable domain (rest looked up from reference TRBV28 and TRBJ1-4): DVKVTQSSRYLVKRTGEKVFLECVQDMDHENMFWYRQDPGLGLRLIYFSYDVKMKEKGDIPEGYSVSREKKERFSLILESASTNQTSMYLCASRSTGGGYEKLFFGSGTQLSVL.

The chain joins TRBV11-1 to TRBJ1-1, with D possibly matching TRBD1 (5 bases). Trimming took 1 base from V and 5 from J, leaving 11 bases between them. The CDR3 totals 14 residues. CDR1 is SGHAT, CDR2 FQDESV, per germline (reference sequence). The CDR3 nucleotides read TGTGCCAGCAGCTTAGATGGGTCAGGGACTGAAGCTTTCTTT. It specifies CASSLDGSGTEAFF.

The rearrangement joins TRBV7-6 to TRBJ2-7, with 7 bases that match TRBD1. The CDR3 runs to 15 residues. The V gene end was trimmed by 2 bases and the J gene end by 2 bases; junction bases not matched to a gene: 6. Germline V gene sequence: CDR1 SGHVS, CDR2 FNYEAQ. CDR3 sequence (DNA): TGTGCCAGCAGCTTAAGAGGGGGCCCGACCTACGAGCAGTACTTC. This translates into CASSLRGGPTYEQYF.

The chain has TRBV30 and TRBJ2-1; D possibly corresponds to TRBD1 (6 bases). This CDR3 has 15 amino acids. Germline CDR1 is GTSNPN and CDR2 is SVGIG (reference sequence). The ends were cut back, 3 bases at V and 6 bases at J, with 18 bases in the middle. Written as DNA, the CDR3 is TGTGCCTGGAGGAAACAGGGAGATCGGGTCAATGAGCAGTTCTTC. This translates into CAWRKQGDRVNEQFF. Using reference TRBV30 and TRBJ2-1 for the parts outside the CDR3, the full variable domain is SQTIHQWPATLVQPVGSPLSLECTVEGTSNPNLYWYRQAAGRGLQLLFYSVGIGQISSEVPQNLSASRPQDRQFILSSKKLLLSDSGFYLCAWRKQGDRVNEQFFGPGTRLTVL.

This clone was observed a handful of times. The J gene is TRBJ2-7, the V gene TRBV15, with D maybe TRBD1 (6 bases). The germline gives CDR1 LNHNV, CDR2 YYDKDF (reference sequence). The CDR3 loop spans 17 amino acids. Trimming shortened V by 0 bases and J by 2 bases, and 17 bases separated the two germline ends. The CDR3 protein is CATSREIALGAPYEQYF. The CDR3 nucleotides are TGTGCCACCAGCAGAGAGATTGCATTGGGGGCACCCTACGAGCAGTACTTC.

The V gene is TRBV6-9, the J gene TRBJ2-1; D uncertain. V lost 2 bases, J lost 6 bases, and 5 bases lay in between. Germline lookup yields CDR1 MNHGY and CDR2 SVAAGI. This CDR3 has 12 amino acids. CDR3 in DNA: TGTGCCAGCAGTTATATACCCAATGAGCAGTTCTTC. Encoded protein: CASSYIPNEQFF.

The rearrangement uses TRBV19 and TRBJ1-2, with 9 bases fitting TRBD1. The CDR3 is made up of 13 amino acids. Per the germline V gene, CDR1 is LNHDA and CDR2 is SQIVND (reference sequence). Unmatched junction bases numbered 6, after V lost 7 bases and J lost 6 bases. This CDR3 reads CASIPQGADGYTF. CDR3 nucleotide sequence: TGTGCCAGTATTCCACAGGGGGCGGATGGCTACACCTTC.

This chain uses TRBV29-1 with TRBJ2-5, with 7 nucleotides matching TRBD2. The CDR3 runs 14 residues. After removal of 7 bases from V and 4 bases from J, the junction contained 12 bases not matched to a gene. The germline gives CDR1 SQVTM, CDR2 ANQGSEA. The DNA of the CDR3 is TGCAGCGCCGGAGGGACTCCGGGGGGAGAGACCCAGTACTTC. It codes for CSAGGTPGGETQYF.

CDR3 in amino acids: CATSSGAYYEQYF. CDR3 nucleotides: TGTGCCACCTCTTCAGGGGCTTACTACGAGCAGTACTTC. The chain has TRBV19 and TRBJ2-7; tentative D call: TRBD1 (6 bases). Trimming removed 10 bases at V and 3 bases at J, with 16 bases between. This CDR3 has 13 amino acids. CDR1 LNHDA and CDR2 SQIVND come from the germline V gene (reference sequence).

On this clone itself: The junction departs from germline at one end; a sequencing error may be responsible. The rearrangement uses TRBV10-3 and TRBJ2-3; 7 nucleotides match TRBD2. Germline loops: CDR1 ENHRY, CDR2 SYGVKD. CDR3 size: 16 residues. In DNA, the CDR3 is TGTGCCAGCAGTGAGGACTATAATCTAGCGGCAGATACGCAGTATTTT. Its protein is CASSEDYNLAADTQYF.

The chain recombines TRBV6-8 with TRBJ1-1, with TRBD1 identical over 7 bases. CDR3 size: 16 residues. Trimming took 5 bases from V and 6 from J; bases not matched to a gene: 15. Germline CDR1 and CDR2: MNHGY and SAAAGT. The CDR3 nucleotides are TGTGCCAGCAGTGGACCGGGACAGACTATATGGCCTGAAGCTTTCTTT. Amino acid sequence: CASSGPGQTIWPEAFF.